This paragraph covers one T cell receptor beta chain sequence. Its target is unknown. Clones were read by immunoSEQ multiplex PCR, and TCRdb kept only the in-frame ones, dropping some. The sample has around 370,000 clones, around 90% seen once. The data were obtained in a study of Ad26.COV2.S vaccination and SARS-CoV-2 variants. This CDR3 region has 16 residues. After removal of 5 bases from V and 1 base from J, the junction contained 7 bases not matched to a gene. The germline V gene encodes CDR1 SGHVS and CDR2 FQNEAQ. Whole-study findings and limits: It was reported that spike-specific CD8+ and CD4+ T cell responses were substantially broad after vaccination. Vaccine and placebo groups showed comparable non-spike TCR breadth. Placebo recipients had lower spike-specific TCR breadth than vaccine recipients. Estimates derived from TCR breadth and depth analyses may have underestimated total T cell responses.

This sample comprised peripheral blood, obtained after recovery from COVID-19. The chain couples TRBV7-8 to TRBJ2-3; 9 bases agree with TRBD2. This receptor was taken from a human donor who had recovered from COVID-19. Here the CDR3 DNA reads TGTGCCAGCAGCCCGCGGGGGGGCCTCGGCACAGATACGCAGTATTTT. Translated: CASSPRGGLGTDTQYF.